The rows below give T cell receptor beta chains drawn from one sample of a study of OX40 agonist ivuxolimab in advanced cancers. Method: immunoSEQ multiplex PCR; TCRdb's copy keeps in-frame clones and lacks some. Here the sample spans fewer than 100,000 clones, about nine tenths being singletons. Sequenced here: CD4+ or CD8+ T cells sorted from blood, sampled in a trial of the OX40 agonist ivuxolimab. These receptors originate from an adult with an advanced solid tumor such as melanoma, head and neck, liver or kidney cancer. Both conserved end residues are part of each CDR3. The D gene is left open where the match is weak. Clone size is not always given. Where it is, it says once, few, many or a class for expanded clones.

V gene	clone size	D gene	J gene	CDR3 DNA	CDR3 protein
TRBV4-3	once	-	TRBJ2-3	TGCGCCAGCAGCCAAGGTGCAGGAGGAGATACGCAGTATTTT	CASSQGAGGDTQYF
TRBV29-1	-	-	TRBJ2-1	TGCAGCGTTGAACTGGGTACGGAGCAGTTCTTC	CSVELGTEQFF
TRBV10-3	-	TRBD1	TRBJ2-7	TGTGCCATCAGTGGGGACAGACCATCCTACGAGCAGTACTTC	CAISGDRPSYEQYF
TRBV29-1	-	-	TRBJ1-2	TGCAGCGTTGAAGGCCGGGGCAGATATGGCTACACCTTC	CSVEGRGRYGYTF
TRBV6-6	once	-	TRBJ2-7	TGTGCCAGCACCTTACTCGAACACTACGAGCAGTACTTC	CASTLLEHYEQYF
TRBV6-6	once	TRBD1	TRBJ1-2	TGTGCCAGCAGTCCGACAGGGGACTATGGCTACACCTTC	CASSPTGDYGYTF
TRBV13	-	TRBD2	TRBJ2-7	TGTGCCAGCAGCGCAGGACTAGCGGTTGGAGGTATAAACTCCTACGAGCAGTACTTC	CASSAGLAVGGINSYEQYF
TRBV4-1	-	-	TRBJ1-1	TGCGCCAGCAGCCAAGATTCGGGACCCACCGGGACTGAAGCTTTCTTT	CASSQDSGPTGTEAFF
TRBV19	-	-	TRBJ1-1	TGTGCCAGTAGCGACCGACACCGGGACCGGAACACTGAAGCTTTCTTT	CASSDRHRDRNTEAFF
TRBV19	-	-	TRBJ2-2	TGTGCCAGTGGAGACCGGAACACCGGGGAGCTGTTTTTT	CASGDRNTGELFF
TRBV6-5	-	TRBD2	TRBJ2-1	TGTGCCAGCAGTCCCGGGACTAGCGGGAGGGGTGAGCAGTTCTTC	CASSPGTSGRGEQFF
TRBV5-1	-	TRBD2	TRBJ2-1	TGCGCCAGCAGCTTTGGATTGGTGGGTAGGGAGCGGGAGGGCCGGAATGAGCAGTTCTTC	CASSFGLVGREREGRNEQFF
TRBV9	-	TRBD2	TRBJ2-1	TGTGCCAGCAGTCCAAGCGGGACGAACAATGAGCAGTTCTTC	CASSPSGTNNEQFF
TRBV11-3	-	TRBD2	TRBJ2-3	TGTGCCAGCAGCCTCAGCGGGAGTGGGACAGATACGCAGTATTTT	CASSLSGSGTDTQYF
TRBV7-9	-	-	TRBJ1-5	TGTGCCAGCAGCGCACAGGCTAATCAGCCCCAGCATTTT	CASSAQANQPQHF
TRBV7-8	-	TRBD1	TRBJ2-2	TGTGCCAGCAGCTCTTCAGGGGGCTCGTTCACCGGGGAGCTGTTTTTT	CASSSSGGSFTGELFF
TRBV7-2	-	TRBD2	TRBJ2-1	TGTGCCAGCAGCTCTGGACTAGCGGTTATGAGCTCCTACAATGAGCAGTTCTTC	CASSSGLAVMSSYNEQFF
TRBV7-6	-	TRBD1	TRBJ1-2	TGTGCCAGCAGCCAAGGAGTCCCAGGGGGGGACTATGGCTACACCTTC	CASSQGVPGGDYGYTF
TRBV6-5	-	-	TRBJ2-5	TGTGCCAGCAGTTACACCAGGGACGGAGAGACCCAGTACTTC	CASSYTRDGETQYF
TRBV5-8	-	-	TRBJ2-1	TGTGCCAGCAGCTTGGCCTGGGTAGGCTCCTACAATGAGCAGTTCTTC	CASSLAWVGSYNEQFF
TRBV7-9	-	TRBD1	TRBJ1-2	TGTGCCAGCAGCTTAACCGACAGGGGCGCTTATGGCTACACCTTC	CASSLTDRGAYGYTF
TRBV2	-	-	TRBJ1-5	TGTGCCAGCAGGGACGACAGTAGCAATCAGCCCCAGCATTTT	CASRDDSSNQPQHF
TRBV10-3	-	-	TRBJ1-3	TGTGCCATCAGTGAGTCGAGGGGCTCTGGAAACACCATATATTTT	CAISESRGSGNTIYF
TRBV28	-	-	TRBJ2-5	TGTGCCAGCAGTTTAGGTCGGGACTACCAAGAGACCCAGTACTTC	CASSLGRDYQETQYF
TRBV6-6	-	-	TRBJ2-3	TGTGCCAGCACTATAGGCAGAGGGGGCACAGATACGCAGTATTTT	CASTIGRGGTDTQYF
TRBV29-1	-	TRBD1	TRBJ2-4	TGCAGCATGATTCGGACAGGGAATTCCCCAGCCAAAAACATTCAGTACTTC	CSMIRTGNSPAKNIQYF
TRBV19	-	TRBD2	TRBJ2-1	TGTGCCAGTACCCACGACAGGCCCCAGACTAGCGGGAGGGCCAACAATGAGCAGTTCTTC	CASTHDRPQTSGRANNEQFF